The 24 T cell receptor beta chains below all came from one sample that was sequenced in a study of blood T cell repertoires in COVID-19. Some clones are missing from TCRdb's copy, which holds only in-frame ones; the method was immunoSEQ multiplex PCR. Seen here are tens of thousands of clones, around 85% observed once, and the top ten hold 15% to 20%. Sequencing was done on a sample of peripheral blood. These TCRs come from a man aged 55 to 70 with acute or convalescent COVID-19.

The J gene is TRBJ1-4, the V gene TRBV3-1 (or the pseudogene TRBV3-2); 8 bases line up with TRBD1. Looked up from germline, CDR1 is LGHDT and CDR2 is YNNKEL (reference sequence). The length of the CDR3 is 16 residues. With 5 bases clipped from V and 2 bases from J, the junction kept 7 bases outside the gene matches. The CDR3: CASSRADRATNEKLFF. DNA for the CDR3: TGTGCCAGCAGCAGAGCGGACAGGGCTACTAATGAAAAACTGTTTTTT.

The table lists this clone with a few counts. The rearrangement links TRBV13 to TRBJ2-7; the match to TRBD1 covers 7 bases. With V trimmed by 5 bases and J by 0 bases, 7 bases remained unmatched. CDR3 length equals 15 residues. Per germline, CDR1 PRHDT and CDR2 FYEKMQ (reference sequence). This CDR3 is CASSQTGMGSYEQYF. The CDR3 nucleotides read TGTGCCAGCAGCCAGACAGGGATGGGCTCCTACGAGCAGTACTTC.

This chain uses TRBV18 with TRBJ1-4; no definite D call. The CDR3 extends over 11 amino acids. Germline CDR1 reads KGHSH; CDR2 reads LQKENI. Trimming shortened V by 9 bases and J by 5 bases, and 7 bases separated the two germline ends. The CDR3 sequence: CASVSNEKLFF. The CDR3 DNA reads TGTGCCAGTGTATCGAATGAAAAACTGTTTTTT.

This clone was observed a handful of times. The rearrangement uses TRBV7-9 and TRBJ2-1; 8 nucleotides match TRBD2. The CDR3 spans 16 residues. V gave up 5 bases and J gave up 4 bases; unmatched junction bases: 10. Germline CDR1 reads SEHNR; CDR2 reads FQNEAQ (reference sequence). CDR3 coding DNA: TGTGCCAGCAGCCGAGGGAGCGGGAGCTCGTACAATGAGCAGTTCTTC. This translates into CASSRGSGSSYNEQFF.

The V gene is TRBV5-1, the J gene TRBJ2-5, with TRBD2 matching over 8 bases. V lost 0 bases to trimming and J lost 5 bases; unmatched junction nucleotides: 3. The CDR3 extends over 14 amino acids. Germline CDR1 is SGHRS and CDR2 is YFSETQ. As DNA, the CDR3 is TGCGCCAGCAGCTTGGTAATAGCGGGGGAGACCCAGTACTTC. Translation: CASSLVIAGETQYF.

The chain links TRBV9 to TRBJ1-2, with a weak D call TRBD1 (5 bases). The length of the CDR3 is 14 residues. Trimming took 6 bases from V and 6 from J, leaving 18 bases between them. The germline V gene encodes CDR1 SGDLS and CDR2 YYNGEE. This CDR3 reads CASTPGGRGNGYTF. As DNA, the CDR3 is TGTGCCAGCACCCCAGGTGGGCGGGGGAATGGCTACACCTTC.

The gene calls are TRBV30 and TRBJ2-1, with 12 bases fitting TRBD2. The trim removed 2 bases at V and 9 bases at J, leaving 8 bases unmatched. Germline-derived CDR1 and CDR2 are GTSNPN and SVGIG (reference sequence). There are 15 residues in the CDR3. Here the CDR3 DNA reads TGTGCCTGGAGTCCCCCTAGCGGGAGGGCCGTTGAGCAGTTCTTC. Its protein product is CAWSPPSGRAVEQFF.

This clone showed up just a few times. This rearrangement joins TRBV4-2 to TRBJ2-1; possibly TRBD1 for D (5 bases). The CDR3 covers 16 residues. The V end was cut by 0 bases, the J end by 4 bases, with 13 bases between. CDR1 LGHNA and CDR2 YNFKEQ come from the germline V gene. The CDR3 DNA reads as TGTGCCAGCAGCCAAGACCCCGACAGACCTTACAATGAGCAGTTCTTC. Protein product: CASSQDPDRPYNEQFF.

The chain uses TRBV13 and TRBJ2-3; 7 bases align to TRBD2. The CDR3 extends over 16 amino acids. CDR1 is PRHDT and CDR2 is FYEKMQ in the germline V gene (reference sequence). V dropped 5 bases and J dropped 0; count of bases not matched to a gene: 8. CDR3 bases: TGTGCCAGCAGCGTAAAGCGGGACTATAGCACAGATACGCAGTATTTT. Residues: CASSVKRDYSTDTQYF.

The chain uses TRBV7-9 and TRBJ1-5; D is perhaps TRBD1 (5 bases). The CDR3 runs 13 residues. V gave up 2 bases and J gave up 5 bases, with 7 bases separating them. Germline-derived CDR1 and CDR2 are SEHNR and FQNEAQ (reference sequence). The CDR3 DNA sequence: TGTGCCAGCAGCTTACGGGGGGATCAGCCCCAGCATTTT. Translation: CASSLRGDQPQHF. Supplemented by reference TRBV7-9 and TRBJ1-5, the full variable domain reads DTGVSQNPRHKITKRGQNVTFRCDPISEHNRLYWYRQTLGQGPEFLTYFQNEAQLEKSRLLSDRFSAERPKGSFSTLEIQRTEQGDSAMYLCASSLRGDQPQHFGDGTRLSIL.

This clone was seen more than once but under ten times. This chain's CDR3 is CATSDLRRPFGYTF. CDR3 in DNA: TGTGCCACCAGTGATTTGCGGAGACCTTTCGGCTACACCTTC. V gene TRBV24-1 combines with J gene TRBJ1-2; D gene ambiguous. The V gene lost 0 bases and the J gene lost 8 bases, with 12 bases spanning the gap. The CDR3 loop spans 14 amino acids. CDR1 is KGHDR, CDR2 SFDVKD, per germline.

The chain has TRBV19 and TRBJ2-2, with TRBD1 matching over 10 bases. This CDR3 spans 17 amino acids. Trimming at V came to 5 bases and at J to 5 bases, leaving 11 bases not matched to a gene. Germline values: CDR1 LNHDA, CDR2 SQIVND (reference sequence). The CDR3 reads CASSGKTGGVGTGELFF. CDR3 DNA sequence: TGTGCCAGTAGTGGAAAGACAGGGGGCGTAGGTACCGGGGAGCTGTTTTTT. The variable domain in full, with the rest retrieved from reference TRBV19 and TRBJ2-2, is DGGITQSPKYLFRKEGQNVTLSCEQNLNHDAMYWYRQDPGQGLRLIYYSQIVNDFQKGDIAEGYSVSREKKESFPLTVTSAQKNPTAFYLCASSGKTGGVGTGELFFGEGSRLTVL.

The sample holds a few counts of this clone. This chain joins TRBV2 and TRBJ2-1; 12 positions agree with TRBD1. Germline loops: CDR1 SNHLY, CDR2 FYNNEI. The CDR3 covers 14 residues. The V and J ends lost 11 bases and 9 bases, in that order; junction bases with no gene match: 11. The CDR3 is CAGQPGQGAFEQFF. CDR3 coding DNA: TGTGCCGGACAACCGGGACAGGGGGCATTTGAGCAGTTCTTC.

The chain couples TRBV5-4 to TRBJ2-2, with D uncertain. The CDR3 is made up of 14 amino acids. Germline V gives CDR1 SGHNT, CDR2 YYREEE (reference sequence). V was clipped by 0 bases and J by 5 bases, with 8 bases between them. The CDR3 loop reads CASSLVFGTGELFF. The CDR3 DNA reads TGTGCCAGCAGCTTGGTATTCGGGACCGGGGAGCTGTTTTTT.

J is TRBJ2-1 and V is TRBV3-1 (or the pseudogene TRBV3-2); TRBD2 agrees at 8 bases. Germline trimming cut 4 bases from V and 3 bases from J; bases unmatched to any gene: 5. In germline, CDR1 is LGHDT, CDR2 YNNKEL (reference sequence). The CDR3 runs to 15 residues. CDR3 sequence reads: CASSLGTRVYNEQFF. CDR3 DNA: TGTGCCAGCAGCCTCGGGACTAGAGTCTACAATGAGCAGTTCTTC.

The chain joins TRBV27 to TRBJ1-5; the D gene is possibly TRBD1 (6 bases). The germline V gene has CDR1 MNHEY and CDR2 SMNVEV (reference sequence). The V end was cut by 10 bases, the J end by 2 bases, with 18 bases between. The CDR3 has 15 amino acids. CDR3 loop: CATRSGGAGNQPQHF. Here the CDR3 DNA reads TGTGCCACCAGATCTGGGGGCGCGGGCAATCAGCCCCAGCATTTT.

The chain couples TRBV2 to TRBJ2-6; 15 bases match TRBD2. The CDR3 sequence is 16 residues long. After removal of 9 bases from V and 3 bases from J, the junction contained 3 bases not matched to a gene. CDR1 is SNHLY, CDR2 FYNNEI, per germline. The CDR3 region is CARGLAGGGGANVLTF. The DNA for the CDR3 is TGTGCCAGGGGACTAGCGGGAGGAGGTGGGGCCAACGTCCTGACTTTC.

This clone was counted only a few times. This chain joins TRBV18 and TRBJ1-5; the D is unclear. The CDR3 runs to 16 residues. With 2 bases removed from V and 2 bases from J, the gap between germline ends came to 13 bases. Germline loops: CDR1 KGHSH, CDR2 LQKENI. CDR3 DNA: TGTGCCAGCTCACCATATGGCGGTTTAGGCAATCAGCCCCAGCATTTT. Translating gives CASSPYGGLGNQPQHF.

This clone has just one count. The J gene is TRBJ2-2, the V gene TRBV10-3; TRBD2 aligns across 14 bases. The J segment lost 6 bases and the V segment lost 3 bases, leaving 12 bases of the junction unmatched. The germline CDR1 and CDR2 sequences are ENHRY and SYGVKD. The CDR3 spans 19 residues. As DNA, the CDR3 is TGTGCCATCAGTGATTTGCGGACAGAGACTAGCGGGAGGGCCGGGGAGCTGTTTTTT. The encoded protein is CAISDLRTETSGRAGELFF.

The chain carries TRBV27 and TRBJ2-1, with a weak D call TRBD2 (6 bases). The CDR3 runs to 14 residues. The ends were cut back, 11 bases at V and 1 base at J, with 15 bases in the middle. The V gene's germline CDR1 is MNHEY and CDR2 SMNVEV (reference sequence). The CDR3 region is CAETPTSSYNEQFF. The CDR3 DNA is TGTGCCGAAACCCCGACTAGTTCCTACAATGAGCAGTTCTTC.

The rearrangement joins TRBV18 to TRBJ1-5; D might be TRBD1 (6 bases). CDR1 is KGHSH and CDR2 is LQKENI in the germline V gene. Deletions cut 4 bases from V and 3 bases from J, with 10 bases between. The CDR3 extends over 14 amino acids. The chain's CDR3 is CASSRGHDNQPQHF. CDR3 bases: TGTGCCAGCTCACGGGGACACGACAATCAGCCCCAGCATTTT.

This chain joins TRBV7-2 and TRBJ2-1, with 7 bases matching TRBD1. Germline V CDR1 and CDR2: SGHTA, FQGNSA. V was clipped by 1 base and J by 6 bases; unmatched bases: 3. This CDR3 contains 14 residues. CDR3 in amino acids: CASSLGEGANEQFF. CDR3 bases: TGTGCCAGCAGCTTAGGAGAGGGGGCCAATGAGCAGTTCTTC.

The V and J genes are TRBV3-1 (or the pseudogene TRBV3-2) and TRBJ1-6; the D gene is possibly TRBD1 (6 bases). The V end was cut by 1 base, the J end by 5 bases, with 12 bases between. Germline V gene sequence: CDR1 LGHDT, CDR2 YNNKEL (reference sequence). CDR3 length equals 16 residues. The CDR3 DNA sequence: TGTGCCAGCAGCCAAGTACAGGGCCTCAATAATTCACCCCTCCACTTT. Translated: CASSQVQGLNNSPLHF.

The CDR3 region is CASTNRGSYNSPLHF. CDR3 bases: TGTGCCAGTACTAACAGGGGCTCCTATAATTCACCCCTCCACTTT. The V gene is TRBV2, the J gene TRBJ1-6; 7 bases map to TRBD1. Germline CDR1 reads SNHLY; CDR2 reads FYNNEI. Losses at the gene ends were 9 bases for V and 0 bases for J; bases not matched to a gene: 5. This CDR3 has 15 amino acids. Complete variable domain (other parts from reference TRBV2 and TRBJ1-6): EPEVTQTPSHQVTQMGQEVILRCVPISNHLYFYWYRQILGQKVEFLVSFYNNEISEKSEIFDDQFSVERPDGSNFTLKIRSTKLEDSAMYFCASTNRGSYNSPLHFGNGTRLTVT.